This T cell receptor (beta chain) is from a study of T cell repertoires in cytomegalovirus infection. Looking at the study overall: A matching HLA type, together with CMV infection, was signaled by public TCR beta signatures.

TCRdb re-called the reads through MiXCR, storing one row per CDR3 protein. The repertoire holds approximately 770,000 distinct CDR3 sequences, with 25% to 30% as singletons. Germline CDR1 reads DFQATT; CDR2 reads SNEGSKA (reference sequence). Trimming shortened V by 1 base and J by 3 bases, and 9 bases separated the two germline ends. The CDR3 runs to 13 residues. Study-wide results and caveats: There were HLA-C-restricted CMV-specific TCR beta clonotypes dominating the ex vivo response.

Concerning this clonotype itself: The antigen is not known.

The V call is TRBV20-1, the J call TRBJ1-2; D is uncertain. Source: cultured CD8+ T cells from PBMCs, taken from culture after CMV antigen stimulation. This sequence was found in a human donor in good health (CMV status not recorded). Some clones in this sample may be carry-over from other donors' samples. Here the CDR3 DNA reads TGCAGTGCTAGAGTTCAATCTTACTATGGCTACACCTTC. Encoded protein: CSARVQSYYGYTF.